One and the same sample provided the 31 T cell receptor beta chains below, sequenced in a study of spatial heterogeneity in lung cancer. The time point was: blood at routine non-recurrence follow-up after resection. TCRdb analysed the 5' RACE reads with MiXCR anew, one entry per CDR3 protein. The profile shows approximately 41,000 distinct CDR3 sequences, roughly a tenth of them singletons. The source material was PBMCs, sampled at follow-up. The receptors were gathered from a female donor with early-stage non-small cell lung cancer.

This clonotype has ten or more counts. The chain is built from TRBV20-1 and TRBJ1-5, with 8 bases fitting TRBD1. This CDR3 comprises 13 residues. Germline trimming cut 6 bases from V and 7 bases from J; bases unmatched to any gene: 8. From germline, CDR1 is DFQATT and CDR2 SNEGSKA (reference sequence). As DNA, the CDR3 is TGCAGTGCCAGAACAGGGGGAGGACAGCCCCAGCATTTT. The encoded protein is CSARTGGGQPQHF.

This clonotype was observed a handful of times. This chain uses TRBV7-2 with TRBJ2-7; D might be TRBD1 or TRBD2, each matching 5 bases. The V end was cut by 2 bases, the J end by 3 bases, with 14 bases between. Germline V CDR1 and CDR2: SGHTA, FQGNSA. This CDR3 is built from 15 residues. CDR3 residues: CASSLSGPTIYEQYF. The CDR3 nucleotides are TGTGCCAGCAGCTTATCGGGGCCAACTATCTACGAGCAGTACTTC.

The chain links TRBV12-3 or TRBV12-4 to TRBJ2-7, with D possibly being TRBD1 or TRBD2 (5 bases each). Trimming took 8 bases from V and 3 from J, leaving 11 bases between them. The CDR3 totals 12 residues. CDR3 DNA sequence: TGTGCCAGCGGGGCCGAGGGCTACGAGCAGTACTTC. Translated: CASGAEGYEQYF.

This clonotype was seen at least ten times. The CDR3 DNA reads TGCAGTGCTCACATTCGGGACACTGAAGCTTTCTTT. This sequence encodes CSAHIRDTEAFF. V and J are TRBV20-1 and TRBJ1-1; D is ambiguous. Trimming took off 5 bases at V and 3 bases at J, with 10 bases between the two ends. This CDR3 spans 12 amino acids. Germline V gene sequence: CDR1 DFQATT, CDR2 SNEGSKA (reference sequence).

With respect to this clonotype: This may arise from a read error, as a much more abundant clone is one base away. The V and J genes are TRBV28 and TRBJ1-1; D gene ambiguous. Germline lookup yields CDR1 MDHEN and CDR2 SYDVKM. The CDR3 is 13 amino acids. V was trimmed by 9 bases and J by 2 bases, leaving 13 bases between them. This CDR3 is CARTPPTNTEAFF. The CDR3 nucleotides are TGTGCCAGGACCCCGCCTACAAACACTGAAGCTTTCTTT.

This clonotype is labeled medium-sized. V and J are TRBV29-1 and TRBJ1-4; D is unresolved. This CDR3 comprises 13 residues. Looked up from germline, CDR1 is SQVTM and CDR2 is ANQGSEA. Trimming left V 7 bases short and J 1 base short, with 10 bases between. For the CDR3, the DNA is TGCAGCGCCACAGAGGGAACTAATGAAAAACTGTTTTTT. Translated: CSATEGTNEKLFF.

This clonotype has only a few counts. Relative to the germline gene, one junction end is altered; a read error may explain this. The chain has TRBV28 and TRBJ1-5; TRBD1 matches at 7 bases. Germline values: CDR1 MDHEN, CDR2 SYDVKM. The CDR3 length is 11 residues. CDR3 loop: CASSLNRGSVF. The CDR3 nucleotides are TGTGCCAGCAGTCTAAACAGGGGATCTGTGTTT.

This clonotype was found many times. The rearrangement joins TRBV5-1 to TRBJ2-2; D gene unclear. The germline CDR1 and CDR2 sequences are SGHRS and YFSETQ. Trimming pared 1 base from V and 0 bases from J, leaving 4 bases between. The CDR3 is 14 residues long. CDR3 nucleotides: TGCGCCAGCAGCTTGCGCTCGAACACCGGGGAGCTGTTTTTT. Translation gives CASSLRSNTGELFF.

This rearrangement joins TRBV29-1 to TRBJ1-2; TRBD1 matches 7 bases. CDR1 is SQVTM, CDR2 ANQGSEA, per germline. Unmatched junction bases numbered 9, after V lost 4 bases and J lost 4 bases. The CDR3 is made up of 14 amino acids. CDR3 nucleotides: TGCAGCGTTGCAACAGGGGCGGGACGCTATGGCTACACCTTC. Its protein product is CSVATGAGRYGYTF. The complete variable domain, with remaining parts taken from reference TRBV29-1 and TRBJ1-2, reads SAVISQKPSRDICQRGTSLTIQCQVDSQVTMMFWYRQQPGQSLTLIATANQGSEATYESGFVIDKFPISRPNLTFSTLTVSNMSPEDSSIYLCSVATGAGRYGYTFGSGTRLTVV.

Ten or more counts support this clonotype. The rearrangement joins TRBV11-2 to TRBJ2-2; D ambiguous. V was shortened by 1 base and J by 6 bases, with 6 bases between the two germline ends. This CDR3 contains 13 residues. Germline CDR1 and CDR2: SGHAT and FQNNGV. The CDR3 region has the DNA TGTGCCAGCAGCTTAGTCAAGCCCGGGGAGCTGTTTTTT. It codes for CASSLVKPGELFF.

This clonotype was counted at least ten times. The V call is TRBV7-9, the J call TRBJ2-1, with D unresolved. The V end lost 2 bases, the J end lost 0 bases, and 8 bases lay between the germline ends. Germline assignment: CDR1 SEHNR and CDR2 FQNEAQ (reference sequence). The CDR3 loop spans 15 amino acids. The CDR3: CASSLQRVSYNEQFF. CDR3 nucleotides: TGTGCCAGCAGCTTACAGCGAGTCTCCTACAATGAGCAGTTCTTC.

This clonotype was found many times. The V gene is TRBV4-1, the J gene TRBJ2-1, with 11 bases that match TRBD2. Per the germline V gene, CDR1 is MGHRA and CDR2 is YSYEKL. With V trimmed by 3 bases and J by 0 bases, 4 bases remained unmatched. The CDR3 length is 17 residues. The CDR3 loop is CASSHELAGASYNEQFF. In DNA, the CDR3 is TGCGCCAGCAGCCATGAACTAGCGGGGGCCTCCTACAATGAGCAGTTCTTC.

The V and J genes are TRBV7-2 and TRBJ1-2; TRBD1 matches 7 bases. CDR3 length: 15 amino acids. The V segment lost 2 bases and the J segment 6 bases; nucleotides outside the gene matches: 9. From germline, CDR1 is SGHTA and CDR2 FQGNSA. CDR3 sequence: CASSLSPGGVDGYTF. CDR3 in DNA: TGTGCCAGCAGCTTATCCCCAGGGGGGGTCGATGGCTACACCTTC.

This clonotype occurred many times. A read error may account for a junction end that differs from germline. V gene TRBV6-1 combines with J gene TRBJ2-1; TRBD1 or TRBD2 may be the D gene (5 bases each). Germline V CDR1 and CDR2: MNHNS, SASEGT. The CDR3 loop spans 13 amino acids. The CDR3, as DNA: TGTGCCACCGGGACGGGCTCCTACAGTGAGCAGTTCTTC. Amino acids: CATGTGSYSEQFF.

This clonotype was recorded at least ten times. This chain joins TRBV2 and TRBJ2-4; 8 bases align to TRBD1. The germline V gene encodes CDR1 SNHLY and CDR2 FYNNEI. With V trimmed by 7 bases and J by 9 bases, 11 bases remained unmatched. CDR3 length: 14 residues. The CDR3 reads CASTQPDREFIQYF. As DNA, the CDR3 is TGTGCCAGCACCCAGCCGGACAGGGAGTTCATTCAGTACTTC.

This clonotype was counted at least ten times. The CDR3 coding sequence is TGCAGCGTCGGGATAACTTTCTATGGCTACACCTTC. As protein: CSVGITFYGYTF. V usage is TRBV29-1 and J usage is TRBJ1-2; D gene ambiguous. Trimming took off 6 bases at V and 4 bases at J, with 12 bases between the two ends. This CDR3 has 12 residues. Germline CDR1 is SQVTM and CDR2 is ANQGSEA.

This clonotype was observed a handful of times. The V and J genes are TRBV27 and TRBJ1-6; D is perhaps TRBD1 (6 bases). CDR3 length: 15 amino acids. V lost 5 bases to trimming and J lost 8 bases, with 16 bases between them. Germline V gene sequence: CDR1 MNHEY, CDR2 SMNVEV (reference sequence). The CDR3 protein is CASSPRQDYYSPLHF. CDR3 DNA sequence: TGTGCCAGCAGTCCCCGACAGGATTATTATTCACCCCTCCACTTT.

This clonotype has a handful of counts. V usage is TRBV28 and J usage is TRBJ1-1; the D is unclear. This CDR3 is 11 amino acids long. Trimming shortened V by 6 bases and J by 6 bases, and 8 bases separated the two germline ends. In germline, CDR1 is MDHEN, CDR2 SYDVKM. CDR3 DNA: TGTGCCAGCAGAGGGAGACCTGAAGCTTTCTTT. Translated, it gives CASRGRPEAFF.

The rearrangement uses TRBV4-3 and TRBJ1-2, with unresolved D. The CDR3 loop spans 15 amino acids. The V and J ends lost 1 base and 3 bases respectively, with 12 bases between them. Germline CDR1 LGHNA, CDR2 YSLEER. CDR3 nucleotides: TGCGCCAGCAGCCAAGGGCCTGGGGTCGACTATGGCTACACCTTC. This translates into CASSQGPGVDYGYTF.

This clonotype occurred many times. The chain has TRBV25-1 and TRBJ2-7, with 8 bases lining up with TRBD1. Trimming took 7 bases from V and 1 from J; bases not matched to a gene: 3. Germline V CDR1 and CDR2: MGHDK, SYGVNS. The CDR3 contains 13 residues. The CDR3 DNA follows: TGTGCCAGCACGGACAGGGTATCCTACGAGCAGTACTTC. Translation: CASTDRVSYEQYF.

This clonotype appeared a few times. The chain carries TRBV20-1 and TRBJ2-7, with 9 bases fitting TRBD2. This CDR3 is 16 amino acids long. CDR1 DFQATT and CDR2 SNEGSKA come from the germline V gene (reference sequence). V was clipped by 0 bases and J by 2 bases; unmatched bases: 8. CDR3 in DNA: TGCAGTGCTAGAGATCGGAGCGGGGGGCAGCCCTACGAGCAGTACTTC. Its protein product is CSARDRSGGQPYEQYF.

This clonotype was seen many times. The chain recombines TRBV20-1 with TRBJ2-5, with D possibly TRBD2 on 5 matching bases. The V end was cut by 1 base, the J end by 5 bases, with 5 bases between. The CDR3 length is 11 residues. CDR1 and CDR2 (germline): DFQATT, SNEGSKA (reference sequence). CDR3 region: CSARGEETQYF. CDR3 bases: TGCAGTGCTAGAGGGGAGGAGACCCAGTACTTC.

There are many counts of this clonotype. The CDR3: CSVRPSKDYEQYF. CDR3 coding DNA: TGCAGCGTTCGGCCATCCAAGGACTACGAGCAGTACTTC. This chain connects TRBV29-1 to TRBJ2-7; D is ambiguous. V was trimmed by 5 bases and J by 3 bases, leaving 14 bases between them. The germline V gene encodes CDR1 SQVTM and CDR2 ANQGSEA. This CDR3 comprises 13 residues.

The rearrangement uses TRBV5-6 and TRBJ2-3; 8 bases align to TRBD1. Germline trimming cut 2 bases from V and 10 bases from J; bases unmatched to any gene: 12. The CDR3 has 15 amino acids. Germline loops: CDR1 SGHDT, CDR2 YYEEEE. The CDR3: CASSFQGAPPHAQYF. Here the CDR3 DNA reads TGTGCCAGCAGCTTTCAGGGGGCCCCCCCACATGCGCAGTATTTT.

This clonotype was found a few times. The chain links TRBV29-1 to TRBJ2-6; TRBD2 is a possible D gene (6 bases). V was cut by 6 bases and J by 2 bases, with 14 bases left in between. The CDR3 sequence is 15 residues long. Germline CDR1 and CDR2: SQVTM and ANQGSEA. CDR3 in DNA: TGCAGCGTCGCGCAGGGCGGGGCTGGGGCCAACGTCCTGACTTTC. Translating gives CSVAQGGAGANVLTF.

This clonotype was seen a few times. The chain joins TRBV7-8 to TRBJ2-7; maybe TRBD1 (6 bases). Trimming shortened V by 3 bases and J by 3 bases, and 9 bases separated the two germline ends. The CDR3 has 13 residues. Germline-derived CDR1 and CDR2 are SGHVS and FQNEAQ. CDR3 protein: CASSLTRGYEQYF. CDR3 bases: TGTGCCAGCAGCTTGACCAGGGGCTACGAGCAGTACTTC.

The chain has TRBV7-8 and TRBJ2-7; D unclear. The CDR3 sequence is 13 residues long. CDR1 is SGHVS, CDR2 FQNEAQ, per germline. Trimming removed 0 bases from V and 3 bases from J, with 6 bases in between. CDR3 in amino acids: CASSLAQDYEQYF. The DNA of the CDR3 is TGTGCCAGCAGCTTAGCGCAGGACTACGAGCAGTACTTC.

In this sample, this clonotype turned up a few times. The CDR3: CASSLNGGAYNEQFF. The DNA of the CDR3 is TGTGCCAGCAGCTTAAACGGGGGGGCCTACAATGAGCAGTTCTTC. This chain joins TRBV7-2 and TRBJ2-1; 8 bases match TRBD2. The germline gives CDR1 SGHTA, CDR2 FQGNSA. This CDR3 region has 15 residues. The V segment lost 2 bases and the J segment 2 bases; nucleotides outside the gene matches: 2.

The chain couples TRBV30 to TRBJ1-1; the D gene is possibly TRBD1 (5 bases). This CDR3 region has 12 residues. Germline V gene data show CDR1 as GTSNPN and CDR2 as SVGIG (reference sequence). The V and J ends lost 7 bases and 1 base respectively, with 10 bases between them. The CDR3 DNA follows: TGTGCCTATGCTACAGGGAACACTGAAGCTTTCTTT. Translating gives CAYATGNTEAFF.

This clonotype was detected many times. CDR3 residues: CASIGDLSYEQYF. In DNA, the CDR3 is TGTGCCAGCATAGGGGACCTATCTTACGAGCAGTACTTC. The chain couples TRBV3-1 to TRBJ2-7, with D perhaps assigned TRBD1 or TRBD2 (5 bases each). In germline, CDR1 is LGHDT, CDR2 YNNKEL (reference sequence). The CDR3 contains 13 residues. Trimming took 7 bases from V and 4 from J, leaving 14 bases between them.

This clonotype is termed medium-sized. V gene TRBV7-9 combines with J gene TRBJ2-7; TRBD1 matches at 7 bases. V trimming: 0 bases; J trimming: 3 bases; junction bases outside the gene matches: 2. Germline CDR1 and CDR2: SEHNR and FQNEAQ (reference sequence). The CDR3 is 14 amino acids. Written as DNA, the CDR3 is TGTGCCAGCAGCTTAGCCAGGGGGTACTACGAGCAGTACTTC. It encodes CASSLARGYYEQYF.